This TCR beta chain appears in the sequencing data of a study of cytomegalovirus exposure and HLA in healthy donors. Overall study: In terms of ancestry, the Caucasian-associated cluster contained 81% of the approximately 420 genotyped donors.

With respect to this clone: Its cognate antigen is unknown.

The germline V and J ends were trimmed by 6 bases and 6 bases, with 8 bases remaining between them. This CDR3 has 11 residues. Germline lookup yields CDR1 LNHDA and CDR2 SQIVND (reference sequence). General observations from the study: Presence/absence results assume similar sequencing depth per donor, which may not hold. Previously analyzed data showed that most TCR beta V segments were productive at a frequency of about 87% or about 30%. The study had only CMV serostatus as immune exposure information.

The primer mix had 60 Vbeta and 13 Jbeta primers. Produced via immunoSEQ multiplex PCR; TCRdb's table is partial and in-frame only. The table shows about 79,000 clones, with around 71% occurring only once. Material for sequencing was PBMCs. The chain uses TRBV19 and TRBJ1-2; D may be TRBD1 (6 bases). This TCR derives from a man aged 60-69 years in good health and CMV-seronegative. CDR3 nucleotide sequence: TGTGCCAGTAGGTACAGGGATGGCTACACCTTC. It codes for CASRYRDGYTF.